This TCR beta chain was sequenced during a study of blood T cell repertoires in COVID-19. Turning to the study itself: Sites across the United States, Italy and Spain contributed samples from acute and convalescent COVID-19. The cDNA or gDNA used as material had been derived from T cells, B-cell-depleted T cells, or PBMCs.

Per germline, CDR1 PRHDT and CDR2 FYEKMQ (reference sequence). V shed 5 bases, J shed 0 bases, and the junction held 6 bases outside the gene matches. This CDR3 is 16 amino acids long. Per the original methods: Reference gene primer amplification gave nucleated cell count estimates. Profiling relied on immunoSEQ multiplex PCR, and the TCRdb table lists in-frame clones only, not all of them. That table is the source of V, J and clone size, and D and trimming were worked out from the DNA. This sample has around 65,000 clones, with approximately 85% found just once. The chain uses TRBV13 and TRBJ2-5; 10 bases map to TRBD2. Input material: peripheral blood. This receptor was taken from a human donor in a cohort sampled during active COVID-19. Written as DNA, the CDR3 is TGTGCCAGCAGCCCAGGACTAGCGGTTTACCAAGAGACCCAGTACTTC. This gives the protein CASSPGLAVYQETQYF.